Listed below are T cell receptor beta chains from one sample, sequenced in a study of blood T cell repertoires in COVID-19. Libraries were prepared by immunoSEQ multiplex PCR; TCRdb keeps only in-frame clonotypes and omits some of them. There are 150,000 to 200,000 clones in the sample; around 84% occur only once, and roughly a fifth lies in the top ten. The sample was peripheral blood. These receptors originate from a woman of 80 years or more with acute or convalescent COVID-19. Each CDR3 is given with its conserved first and last residue. A D gene is named only where the DNA matches it firmly. Not all rows give a size; the values are once, few, many and, for expanded clones, a class.

clone_size: .; j_call: TRBJ1-1; v_call: TRBV6-5; d_call: TRBD1; cdr3_aa: CASRDRAITEAFF; cdr3_nt: TGTGCCAGCAGGGACAGGGCCATCACTGAAGCTTTCTTT
clone_size: once; j_call: TRBJ1-6; v_call: TRBV15; d_call: .; cdr3_aa: CATSRDRSGRIPLHF; cdr3_nt: TGTGCCACCAGCAGAGATAGGTCGGGAAGGATCCCCCTCCACTTT
clone_size: .; j_call: TRBJ2-2; v_call: TRBV5-4; d_call: .; cdr3_aa: CASSLEARELFF; cdr3_nt: TGTGCCAGCAGCTTGGAAGCCCGGGAGCTGTTTTTT
clone_size: .; j_call: TRBJ1-2; v_call: TRBV6-2/TRBV6-3; d_call: .; cdr3_aa: CASSVPLVTLGYGYTF; cdr3_nt: TGTGCCAGCAGTGTTCCTCTAGTTACGCTCGGATATGGCTACACCTTC
clone_size: few; j_call: TRBJ1-3; v_call: TRBV9; d_call: .; cdr3_aa: CASNSGKFGNTIYF; cdr3_nt: TGTGCCAGCAACTCAGGGAAATTTGGAAACACCATATATTTT
clone_size: .; j_call: TRBJ2-1; v_call: TRBV9; d_call: .; cdr3_aa: CASSVANLLNNEQFF; cdr3_nt: TGTGCCAGCAGCGTAGCGAACTTACTAAACAATGAGCAGTTCTTC
clone_size: .; j_call: TRBJ2-1; v_call: TRBV15; d_call: TRBD1; cdr3_aa: CATTRGQGGSEQFF; cdr3_nt: TGTGCCACCACTAGGGGACAGGGAGGCAGTGAGCAGTTCTTC
clone_size: .; j_call: TRBJ1-1; v_call: TRBV12-5; d_call: .; cdr3_aa: CASGLVAGGGRYTEAFF; cdr3_nt: TGTGCTAGTGGTTTGGTCGCCGGTGGCGGAAGGTACACTGAAGCTTTCTTT
clone_size: .; j_call: TRBJ2-1; v_call: TRBV11-1; d_call: .; cdr3_aa: CASSLSGINNEQFF; cdr3_nt: TGTGCCAGCAGCTTATCAGGGATAAACAATGAGCAGTTCTTC
clone_size: .; j_call: TRBJ2-7; v_call: TRBV2; d_call: .; cdr3_aa: CASTLDIPSYEQYF; cdr3_nt: TGTGCCAGCACCCTGGACATTCCTTCCTACGAGCAGTACTTC
clone_size: .; j_call: TRBJ2-7; v_call: TRBV27; d_call: TRBD2; cdr3_aa: CASSPAGLAYEQYF; cdr3_nt: TGTGCCAGCAGTCCCGCCGGACTAGCTTACGAGCAGTACTTC
clone_size: .; j_call: TRBJ2-1; v_call: TRBV7-9; d_call: TRBD1; cdr3_aa: CASRLGTGGWDEQFF; cdr3_nt: TGTGCCAGCAGGCTAGGGACAGGGGGCTGGGATGAGCAGTTCTTC
clone_size: .; j_call: TRBJ1-2; v_call: TRBV18; d_call: TRBD1; cdr3_aa: CASSKGQGSLGYTF; cdr3_nt: TGTGCCAGCTCAAAAGGACAGGGGAGTTTAGGCTACACCTTC
clone_size: .; j_call: TRBJ2-7; v_call: TRBV6-5; d_call: TRBD2; cdr3_aa: CAIAGGEGRFYEQYF; cdr3_nt: TGTGCCATCGCGGGGGGGGAGGGCCGGTTCTACGAGCAGTACTTC
clone_size: .; j_call: TRBJ1-3; v_call: TRBV7-3; d_call: .; cdr3_aa: CASRYTDISGNTIYF; cdr3_nt: TGTGCCAGCAGATATACAGATATCTCTGGAAACACCATATATTTT
clone_size: .; j_call: TRBJ1-2; v_call: TRBV5-5; d_call: TRBD1; cdr3_aa: CASSFMGQGIRDGYTF; cdr3_nt: TGTGCCAGCAGCTTTATGGGACAGGGGATAAGGGATGGCTACACCTTC
clone_size: .; j_call: TRBJ2-5; v_call: TRBV4-1; d_call: TRBD1; cdr3_aa: CASSQEGQGQETQYF; cdr3_nt: TGCGCCAGCAGCCAAGAGGGACAGGGGCAAGAGACCCAGTACTTC
clone_size: few; j_call: TRBJ1-3; v_call: TRBV7-9; d_call: .; cdr3_aa: CASREGTGNTIYF; cdr3_nt: TGTGCCAGCAGGGAGGGGACTGGAAACACCATATATTTT
clone_size: .; j_call: TRBJ2-5; v_call: TRBV29-1; d_call: .; cdr3_aa: CSAGESEETQYF; cdr3_nt: TGCAGCGCTGGTGAGAGTGAGGAGACCCAGTACTTC
clone_size: .; j_call: TRBJ2-2; v_call: TRBV19; d_call: TRBD2; cdr3_aa: CASSPWTSGAPRAGELFF; cdr3_nt: TGTGCCAGTAGTCCCTGGACTAGCGGGGCCCCCCGCGCCGGGGAGCTGTTTTTT
clone_size: .; j_call: TRBJ2-7; v_call: TRBV7-2; d_call: .; cdr3_aa: CASSFKTGTYEQYF; cdr3_nt: TGTGCCAGCAGCTTTAAGACGGGGACCTACGAGCAGTACTTC
clone_size: few; j_call: TRBJ2-1; v_call: TRBV5-1; d_call: TRBD2; cdr3_aa: CASSLEFSGSSEQFF; cdr3_nt: TGCGCCAGCAGCTTAGAGTTCAGCGGGAGTAGTGAGCAGTTCTTC
clone_size: .; j_call: TRBJ2-7; v_call: TRBV19; d_call: TRBD1; cdr3_aa: CASSIRGQRSYEQYF; cdr3_nt: TGTGCCAGTAGTATCCGGGGACAGAGATCCTACGAGCAGTACTTC
clone_size: .; j_call: TRBJ1-2; v_call: TRBV7-2; d_call: .; cdr3_aa: CASSLDPRGAWGYTF; cdr3_nt: TGTGCCAGCAGCTTAGACCCTCGGGGGGCTTGGGGCTACACCTTC
clone_size: .; j_call: TRBJ1-2; v_call: TRBV9; d_call: TRBD1; cdr3_aa: CASSAGQGLGAYGYTF; cdr3_nt: TGTGCCAGCAGCGCGGGACAGGGTCTGGGGGCATATGGCTACACCTTC
clone_size: .; j_call: TRBJ2-1; v_call: TRBV12-2; d_call: .; cdr3_aa: CASRFSGGAFFF; cdr3_nt: TGTGCAAGTCGCTTTAGCGGGGGGGCCTTTTTCTTC
clone_size: few; j_call: TRBJ1-1; v_call: TRBV19; d_call: TRBD1; cdr3_aa: CASSMEGQGEAFF; cdr3_nt: TGTGCCAGTAGTATGGAAGGACAGGGTGAAGCTTTCTTT
clone_size: .; j_call: TRBJ2-1; v_call: TRBV5-6; d_call: TRBD2; cdr3_aa: CASSLGLAGPLDYNEQFF; cdr3_nt: TGTGCCAGCAGCTTGGGACTAGCGGGCCCCCTAGATTACAATGAGCAGTTCTTC
clone_size: .; j_call: TRBJ1-4; v_call: TRBV6-2/TRBV6-3; d_call: .; cdr3_aa: CASSYSQGKAEKLFF; cdr3_nt: TGTGCCAGCAGTTACTCGCAGGGAAAGGCTGAAAAACTGTTTTTT
clone_size: .; j_call: TRBJ1-2; v_call: TRBV29-1; d_call: TRBD1; cdr3_aa: CSVEGQSYGYTF; cdr3_nt: TGCAGCGTTGAGGGACAGAGCTATGGCTACACCTTC
clone_size: .; j_call: TRBJ2-2; v_call: TRBV14; d_call: .; cdr3_aa: CASTAGTKTGELFF; cdr3_nt: TGTGCCAGCACCGCCGGGACAAAAACCGGGGAGCTGTTTTTT
clone_size: .; j_call: TRBJ1-4; v_call: TRBV28; d_call: TRBD1; cdr3_aa: CASRTPGTVNEKLFF; cdr3_nt: TGTGCCAGCAGAACACCCGGGACAGTTAATGAAAAACTGTTTTTT
clone_size: .; j_call: TRBJ1-6; v_call: TRBV19; d_call: TRBD1; cdr3_aa: CASSTGQPEGTLHF; cdr3_nt: TGTGCCAGTAGTACGGGACAGCCTGAAGGGACCCTCCACTTT
clone_size: .; j_call: TRBJ2-2; v_call: TRBV2; d_call: TRBD1; cdr3_aa: CASRDRGPGELFF; cdr3_nt: TGTGCCAGCCGGGACAGGGGGCCCGGGGAGCTGTTTTTT
clone_size: .; j_call: TRBJ1-4; v_call: TRBV4-3; d_call: TRBD1; cdr3_aa: CASSPVTGPNEKLFF; cdr3_nt: TGCGCCAGCAGCCCGGTGACAGGGCCTAATGAAAAACTGTTTTTT
clone_size: .; j_call: TRBJ2-1; v_call: TRBV5-1; d_call: .; cdr3_aa: CASSLAGLNEQFF; cdr3_nt: TGCGCCAGCAGCTTGGCGGGACTCAATGAGCAGTTCTTC
clone_size: .; j_call: TRBJ1-1; v_call: TRBV7-2; d_call: .; cdr3_aa: CASSLAHRVGTTEAFF; cdr3_nt: TGTGCCAGCAGCTTAGCGCACAGGGTTGGAACCACTGAAGCTTTCTTT
clone_size: .; j_call: TRBJ2-1; v_call: TRBV30; d_call: .; cdr3_aa: CAWSDGGLINEQFF; cdr3_nt: TGTGCCTGGAGTGATGGAGGCCTTATCAATGAGCAGTTCTTC
clone_size: .; j_call: TRBJ1-5; v_call: TRBV19; d_call: .; cdr3_aa: CASSIGRGRGQPQHF; cdr3_nt: TGTGCCAGTAGTATTGGCAGGGGACGGGGTCAGCCCCAGCATTTT
clone_size: .; j_call: TRBJ2-5; v_call: TRBV5-1; d_call: TRBD2; cdr3_aa: CASSKGLSGLETQYF; cdr3_nt: TGCGCCAGCAGCAAGGGACTAAGCGGGTTAGAGACCCAGTACTTC
clone_size: .; j_call: TRBJ1-1; v_call: TRBV30; d_call: TRBD1; cdr3_aa: CARGTGTPPSPLNTEAFF; cdr3_nt: TGTGCCAGAGGGACAGGGACGCCACCTAGCCCCTTGAACACTGAAGCTTTCTTT
clone_size: few; j_call: TRBJ1-2; v_call: TRBV7-2; d_call: TRBD1; cdr3_aa: CASSLFGQGGMSGYTF; cdr3_nt: TGTGCCAGCAGCTTATTCGGACAGGGGGGTATGTCGGGCTACACCTTC
clone_size: .; j_call: TRBJ1-2; v_call: TRBV7-2; d_call: TRBD1; cdr3_aa: CASSLDRGWDGYTF; cdr3_nt: TGTGCCAGCAGCTTGGACAGGGGGTGGGATGGCTACACCTTC
clone_size: .; j_call: TRBJ2-1; v_call: TRBV11-2; d_call: .; cdr3_aa: CASSLVAEEPYNEQFF; cdr3_nt: TGTGCCAGCAGCTTAGTGGCGGAAGAACCCTACAATGAGCAGTTCTTC
clone_size: .; j_call: TRBJ2-2; v_call: TRBV7-3; d_call: .; cdr3_aa: CASSQIGGELFF; cdr3_nt: TGTGCCAGCAGCCAAATCGGGGGGGAGCTGTTTTTT
clone_size: few; j_call: TRBJ1-2; v_call: TRBV7-9; d_call: TRBD1; cdr3_aa: CASSPGTGWGYTF; cdr3_nt: TGTGCCAGCAGCCCCGGGACAGGATGGGGCTACACCTTC